Listed here are 27 T cell receptor beta chains from one sample, sequenced in a study of neurological immune-mediated disorders. TCRdb processed the 5' RACE reads anew with MiXCR; each CDR3 protein has one entry. The repertoire holds fewer than 35,000 distinct CDR3 sequences, 2.5% to 4% seen once, with 7% in the top ten. Sequencing was carried out using PBMCs. Receptors were obtained from a woman aged 25 to 39 with multiple sclerosis.

The sample holds many counts of this clonotype. The chain recombines TRBV7-9 with TRBJ2-3, with D maybe TRBD2 (6 bases). The germline gives CDR1 SEHNR, CDR2 FQNEAQ (reference sequence). This CDR3 is 13 amino acids long. The V end lost 5 bases, the J end lost 3 bases, and 9 bases lay between the germline ends. The DNA for the CDR3 is TGTGCCAGCAGCCGGAGGGGAACAGATACGCAGTATTTT. Its translation: CASSRRGTDTQYF.

This chain links TRBV5-1 with TRBJ1-4; 7 bases fit TRBD1. There are 15 residues in the CDR3. Germline V gene lookup returns CDR1 SGHRS and CDR2 YFSETQ. The V and J ends lost 4 bases and 0 bases, in that order; junction bases with no gene match: 3. The CDR3 DNA follows: TGCGCCAGCAGCACCGGGACAGCAACTAATGAAAAACTGTTTTTT. This gives the protein CASSTGTATNEKLFF.

This clonotype has a count of ten or more. The chain recombines TRBV2 with TRBJ2-5, with D unresolved. V gave up 6 bases and J gave up 4 bases, with 6 bases separating them. CDR1 and CDR2 (germline): SNHLY, FYNNEI. The CDR3 is made up of 11 amino acids. The CDR3 loop reads CASSGRETQYF. As DNA, the CDR3 is TGTGCCAGCAGCGGAAGAGAGACCCAGTACTTC.

This chain connects TRBV11-2 to TRBJ1-1; D ambiguous. Per germline, CDR1 SGHAT and CDR2 FQNNGV. The CDR3 covers 16 residues. V lost 2 bases to trimming and J lost 1 base, with 14 bases between them. The CDR3 protein is CASSLQPGTPNTEAFF. The DNA of the CDR3 is TGTGCCAGCAGCTTACAGCCAGGCACCCCGAACACTGAAGCTTTCTTT.

This clonotype was seen repeatedly, ten times or more. V gene TRBV5-1 combines with J gene TRBJ2-2; 12 nucleotides match TRBD2. V lost 4 bases, J lost 0 bases, and 7 bases stayed unmatched. Looked up from germline, CDR1 is SGHRS and CDR2 is YFSETQ. The CDR3 is 18 amino acids. This CDR3 is CASSLQGLAGANTGELFF. The CDR3 DNA is TGCGCCAGCAGCCTCCAGGGACTAGCGGGCGCGAACACCGGGGAGCTGTTTTTT.

The sample holds many counts of this clonotype. The chain employs TRBV20-1 and TRBJ2-7; D possibly uses TRBD1 or TRBD2 (5 bases each). Deletions cut 7 bases from V and 0 bases from J, with 10 bases between. CDR3 length equals 12 residues. Germline values: CDR1 DFQATT, CDR2 SNEGSKA (reference sequence). This CDR3 is CSVGPRSYEQYF. CDR3 bases: TGCAGTGTGGGACCCCGCTCCTACGAGCAGTACTTC.

The rearrangement links TRBV15 to TRBJ2-1; D is uncertain. The CDR3 contains 12 residues. The V end was cut by 5 bases, the J end by 4 bases, with 6 bases between. Looked up from germline, CDR1 is LNHNV and CDR2 is YYDKDF (reference sequence). CDR3 amino acids: CATSLTYNEQFF. CDR3 DNA: TGTGCCACCAGCCTGACTTACAATGAGCAGTTCTTC.

In its sample, this clonotype was seen many times. The chain links TRBV25-1 to TRBJ2-4; TRBD2 matches at 7 bases. The CDR3 has 15 amino acids. Germline V CDR1 and CDR2: MGHDK, SYGVNS. With V trimmed by 5 bases and J by 6 bases, 10 bases remained unmatched. CDR3 coding DNA: TGTGCCAGCAGTTCTCTTGGGACTATGGGAAACATTCAGTACTTC. It translates to CASSSLGTMGNIQYF.

This clonotype has a count of ten or more. Its ends do not fully match the called genes, so a read error is possible. The chain combines TRBV20-1 with TRBJ1-6; D call uncertain. This CDR3 contains 15 residues. Per the germline V gene, CDR1 is DFQATT and CDR2 is SNEGSKA (reference sequence). CDR3 sequence: CSARVSQTALSPLNF. For the CDR3, the DNA is TGCAGTGCTAGAGTGAGTCAGACTGCCCTTTCACCCCTCAACTTT.

This clonotype was observed many times. A read error is possible here, since a much larger clone lies one base away. The chain uses TRBV15 and TRBJ2-1; D might be TRBD2 (6 bases). This CDR3 spans 16 amino acids. CDR1 and CDR2 (germline): LNHNV, YYDKDF (reference sequence). V lost 6 bases, J lost 6 bases, and 21 bases lay in between. Here the CDR3 DNA reads TGTGCCACCAGTTTTATTGAGACTAGAGGGATCAATGAGCAGTTCTTC. Protein product: CATSFIETRGINEQFF.

This clonotype was seen at least ten times. The chain links TRBV6-5 to TRBJ1-1; D perhaps matches TRBD1 (5 bases). V was pared by 8 bases and J by 6 bases, with 16 bases between. Germline CDR1 and CDR2: MNHEY and SVGAGI. The CDR3 is 13 residues long. CDR3 DNA sequence: TGTGCCAGCCAGGGTGGGGCTATGGCTGAAGCTTTCTTT. Translated: CASQGGAMAEAFF.

This clonotype has ten or more counts. This chain links TRBV5-1 with TRBJ2-7; TRBD1 is a possible D gene (5 bases). The CDR3 totals 13 residues. Trimming took off 4 bases at V and 1 base at J, with 9 bases between the two ends. Germline values: CDR1 SGHRS, CDR2 YFSETQ. For the CDR3, the DNA is TGCGCCAGCAGCGGCCAGGGTTCCTACGAGCAGTACTTC. This encodes CASSGQGSYEQYF.

In its sample, this clonotype was seen many times. This chain joins TRBV20-1 and TRBJ2-1; the match to TRBD1 covers 10 bases. The V segment lost 5 bases and the J segment 4 bases; nucleotides outside the gene matches: 5. This CDR3 is built from 14 residues. Germline V CDR1 and CDR2: DFQATT, SNEGSKA (reference sequence). CDR3 DNA: TGCAGTGCTCCAGGACAGGGGGATTACAATGAGCAGTTCTTC. Its protein product is CSAPGQGDYNEQFF.

This clonotype has at least ten counts. The chain joins TRBV27 to TRBJ1-5; no clear D. Germline CDR1 reads MNHEY; CDR2 reads SMNVEV (reference sequence). The CDR3 covers 16 residues. V was clipped by 1 base and J by 5 bases, with 15 bases between them. The CDR3 DNA follows: TGTGCCAGCAGTTTATTTTCCGGGCCGAGCTATCAGCCCCAGCATTTT. Translating gives CASSLFSGPSYQPQHF.

This clonotype was picked up many times. In DNA form, the CDR3 reads TGCGCCAGCAGCCCCGAGCGGATAGGGATGAAGTTCTTC. Translated: CASSPERIGMKFF. V gene TRBV4-3 combines with J gene TRBJ2-1; a weak D match, TRBD2 (5 bases). V lost 4 bases to trimming and J lost 14 bases, with 18 bases between them. This CDR3 has 13 residues. Germline V lookup: CDR1 LGHNA, CDR2 YSLEER.

This clonotype came up many times. The junction and the germline gene differ at one end; a read error may be behind it. The chain employs TRBV9 and TRBJ2-6; possible D gene TRBD1, 5 bases. The CDR3 extends over 14 amino acids. The V gene's germline CDR1 is SGDLS and CDR2 YYNGEE. The CDR3, as DNA: TGTGCCAGCAGCTCCGAGACTGGGGCCAAAGTCCTGACTTTC. Translating gives CASSSETGAKVLTF.

This clonotype was seen repeatedly, ten times or more. The V and J genes are TRBV7-9 and TRBJ1-3, with D unclear. This CDR3 has 13 amino acids. CDR1 and CDR2 (germline): SEHNR, FQNEAQ (reference sequence). Trimming left V 5 bases short and J 4 bases short, with 9 bases between. CDR3 amino acids: CASSQGGGNTIYF. As DNA, the CDR3 is TGTGCCAGCAGCCAAGGAGGCGGAAACACCATATATTTT.

In this sample, this clonotype turned up many times. A much larger clone lies one base from this, so it may be a read error. The rearrangement joins TRBV18 to TRBJ1-1; D is ambiguous. The CDR3 spans 13 residues. Germline values: CDR1 KGHSH, CDR2 LQKENI. V lost 6 bases and J 1 base, leaving 9 bases between the germline ends. The DNA of the CDR3 is TGTGCCAGCTCGCGGGAAAGGAACACTGAAGCTTTCTTT. This codes for CASSRERNTEAFF.

This clonotype was observed many times. CDR3 loop: CASSHGGEKLFF. The CDR3 DNA reads TGTGCCAGCAGTCACGGAGGGGAAAAACTGTTTTTT. The chain joins TRBV27 to TRBJ1-4; no reliable D call. This CDR3 spans 12 amino acids. CDR1 MNHEY and CDR2 SMNVEV come from the germline V gene (reference sequence). With 5 bases removed from V and 8 bases from J, the gap between germline ends came to 9 bases. The variable domain in full, with the rest retrieved from reference TRBV27 and TRBJ1-4, is EAQVTQNPRYLITVTGKKLTVTCSQNMNHEYMSWYRQDPGLGLRQIYYSMNVEVTDKGDVPEGYKVSRKEKRNFPLILESPSPNQTSLYFCASSHGGEKLFFGSGTQLSVL.

V gene TRBV2 combines with J gene TRBJ2-3, with 9 bases aligning to TRBD1. The CDR3 length is 13 residues. Germline-derived CDR1 and CDR2 are SNHLY and FYNNEI. Unmatched junction bases numbered 7, after V lost 6 bases and J lost 9 bases. The CDR3 loop is CASRTGQGDTQYF. DNA for the CDR3: TGTGCCAGCAGGACGGGACAGGGCGACACGCAGTATTTT.

The sample holds many counts of this clonotype. The chain carries TRBV7-6 and TRBJ1-5, with unresolved D. This CDR3 region has 13 residues. Trimming took off 4 bases at V and 6 bases at J, with 10 bases between the two ends. Looked up from germline, CDR1 is SGHVS and CDR2 is FNYEAQ. CDR3 sequence: CASSYTTGQPQHF. DNA for the CDR3: TGTGCCAGCAGCTATACGACCGGTCAGCCCCAGCATTTT.

This clonotype appeared a few times. At one end, the junction sequence differs from germline, possibly due to a read error. The V and J genes are TRBV6-6 and TRBJ1-5; TRBD1 might be the D (5 bases). The CDR3 consists of 13 residues. Germline CDR1 MNHNY, CDR2 SVGAGI (reference sequence). The CDR3, as DNA: TGTGCCAGCACCCAGGGCATCAATCAGCCCCAGAATTTT. This encodes CASTQGINQPQNF.

This clonotype was recorded at least ten times. The gene calls are TRBV7-2 and TRBJ2-3, with 7 bases identical to TRBD2. The CDR3 totals 15 residues. CDR1 and CDR2 from the germline V gene are SGHTA and FQGNSA. Trimming took 4 bases from V and 2 from J; bases not matched to a gene: 6. The chain's CDR3 is CASSSTGGPTDTQYF. The CDR3 DNA follows: TGTGCCAGCAGCTCAACGGGAGGCCCCACAGATACGCAGTATTTT. Full variable domain (remainder filled in from reference TRBV7-2 and TRBJ2-3): GAGVSQSPSNKVTEKGKDVELRCDPISGHTALYWYRQSLGQGLEFLIYFQGNSAPDKSGLPSDRFSAERTGGSVSTLTIQRTQQEDSAVYLCASSSTGGPTDTQYFGPGTRLTVL.

This clonotype has a count of ten or more. This chain connects TRBV15 to TRBJ2-7; 12 bases align to TRBD1. The germline gives CDR1 LNHNV, CDR2 YYDKDF (reference sequence). The trim removed 5 bases at V and 7 bases at J, leaving 15 bases unmatched. This CDR3 comprises 17 residues. As DNA, the CDR3 is TGTGCCACCAGCCCCTATCGGCCGGGACAGGGGGCGGGGGAGCAGTACTTC. It yields the protein CATSPYRPGQGAGEQYF.

This clonotype was detected ten times or more. The chain joins TRBV5-6 to TRBJ1-3; D is unresolved. The V end lost 1 base, the J end lost 4 bases, and 3 bases lay between the germline ends. The CDR3 runs 12 residues. CDR1 and CDR2 (germline): SGHDT, YYEEEE. The CDR3 sequence: CASSLMGNTIYF. CDR3 nucleotides: TGTGCCAGCAGCTTGATGGGAAACACCATATATTTT.

This rearrangement joins TRBV28 to TRBJ2-7; D gene ambiguous. The ends were cut back, 4 bases at V and 6 bases at J, with 22 bases in the middle. The CDR3 spans 16 residues. The germline gives CDR1 MDHEN, CDR2 SYDVKM. CDR3: CASSSDLLVRIIEQYF. The CDR3 DNA follows: TGTGCCAGCAGTTCCGACCTCCTTGTTCGGATAATCGAGCAGTACTTC.

Ten or more counts support this clonotype. V is TRBV19 and J is TRBJ2-2, with D unclear. Germline-derived CDR1 and CDR2 are LNHDA and SQIVND (reference sequence). Trimming removed 3 bases at V and 9 bases at J, with 8 bases between. There are 12 residues in the CDR3. The CDR3 DNA reads TGTGCCAGTAGTATTGGCGGTCGGGAGCTGTTTTTT. The encoded protein is CASSIGGRELFF. The variable domain in full, completed from reference TRBV19 and TRBJ2-2, reads DGGITQSPKYLFRKEGQNVTLSCEQNLNHDAMYWYRQDPGQGLRLIYYSQIVNDFQKGDIAEGYSVSREKKESFPLTVTSAQKNPTAFYLCASSIGGRELFFGEGSRLTVL.